This is a list of T cell receptor beta chains from one sample in a study of control samples from healthy donors and cancer patients. The protocol was immunoSEQ multiplex PCR, while the TCRdb copy is restricted to in-frame clones and leaves out a portion. Counted here are under 95,000 clones, 90% to 95% occurring once; the ten biggest clones make up roughly 0.9%. The material sequenced was blood. All receptors come from a woman in her twenties or thirties in good health. Each CDR3 is given without its conserved first and last residue.

j_gene | v_gene | CDR3aa
TRBJ2-5 | TRBV7-2 | ASSLALAGGGAQY
TRBJ2-1 | TRBV3-1/TRBV3-2 | ASSRNSGEYNEQF
TRBJ2-1 | TRBV6-5 | ASTGRGDNEQF
TRBJ2-1 | TRBV7-2 | ASSLGRGSYNEQF
TRBJ2-7 | TRBV9 | ASSPRAEQY
TRBJ1-2 | TRBV7-9 | ASSLTFPGDGYT
TRBJ2-2 | TRBV7-9 | ASSSTRSGELF
TRBJ1-6 | TRBV5-1 | ASTWGPNSPLH
TRBJ2-3 | TRBV10-3 | AISGSGFTDTQY
TRBJ1-1 | TRBV19 | ASSPPWVNTEAF
TRBJ1-3 | TRBV3-1/TRBV3-2 | ASSQGIAGHSGNTIY
TRBJ2-4 | TRBV4-1 | ASSQLGLAKNIQY
TRBJ2-5 | TRBV18 | ASSPGTGGLGTQY
TRBJ2-1 | TRBV6-5 | ASSRQRDSYNEQF
TRBJ1-5 | TRBV7-2 | ASSLVDGSNQPQH
TRBJ1-2 | TRBV5-1 | ASSLAVGRNSLYGYT
TRBJ2-7 | TRBV15 | ATSREASGISYEQY
TRBJ2-7 | TRBV5-1 | ASSSKLAADYEQY
TRBJ1-1 | TRBV18 | ASSPGQNTEAF
TRBJ1-1 | TRBV5-1 | ASSVQTGPEAF
TRBJ1-1 | TRBV11-3 | ASSLDGRTNTEAF
TRBJ2-7 | TRBV4-2 | ASSHGAYEQY
TRBJ1-1 | TRBV6-5 | ASSPHTSRAF
TRBJ2-6 | TRBV10-1 | ASSERSDSGANVLT
TRBJ1-6 | TRBV6-1 | ASSETQDNSPLH
TRBJ1-5 | TRBV25-1 | ASSEGTVTNQPQH
TRBJ1-4 | TRBV7-2 | ASSFGVFTEKLF
TRBJ1-1 | TRBV7-9 | ASSPGTEAF
TRBJ1-5 | TRBV24-1 | ATSDPGTGRDQPQH
TRBJ1-2 | TRBV19 | ASSMGLGTGDGYT
TRBJ1-1 | TRBV5-5 | ASSYGTGNTEAF
TRBJ2-5 | TRBV3-1/TRBV3-2 | ASSLAQGTQY
TRBJ2-7 | TRBV6-5 | ASSYGWGPYEQY
TRBJ1-1 | TRBV29-1 | SVLDMALTEAF
TRBJ1-2 | TRBV5-4 | ASSSGTDLLGEGYT
TRBJ2-2 | TRBV9 | ASSVGSGANTGELF
TRBJ1-1 | TRBV19 | ASKYRQGARRMLNTEAF
TRBJ2-7 | TRBV15 | ATSRDGYRYEQY
TRBJ1-5 | TRBV4-2 | ASSPQTGASNQPQH
TRBJ1-1 | TRBV3-1/TRBV3-2 | ASSQGQGSEAF
TRBJ1-2 | TRBV6-5 | ASSYEGTGTRGYT
TRBJ1-2 | TRBV6-5 | ASRRGVGNYGYT
TRBJ1-2 | TRBV9 | ASSAYQGNYGYT
TRBJ1-4 | TRBV9 | ASSLQGTNEKLF
TRBJ1-5 | TRBV28 | ASSWDSPLGQPQH
TRBJ2-3 | TRBV14 | ASSPGGLAIGVRDTQY
TRBJ2-7 | TRBV10-1 | ASSPGGTGITYEQY
TRBJ2-1 | TRBV12-3/TRBV12-4 | ASTKSRRQF
TRBJ1-5 | TRBV27 | ASSLFQGGNQPQH
TRBJ2-7 | TRBV11-2 | ASSLEGRYYEQY